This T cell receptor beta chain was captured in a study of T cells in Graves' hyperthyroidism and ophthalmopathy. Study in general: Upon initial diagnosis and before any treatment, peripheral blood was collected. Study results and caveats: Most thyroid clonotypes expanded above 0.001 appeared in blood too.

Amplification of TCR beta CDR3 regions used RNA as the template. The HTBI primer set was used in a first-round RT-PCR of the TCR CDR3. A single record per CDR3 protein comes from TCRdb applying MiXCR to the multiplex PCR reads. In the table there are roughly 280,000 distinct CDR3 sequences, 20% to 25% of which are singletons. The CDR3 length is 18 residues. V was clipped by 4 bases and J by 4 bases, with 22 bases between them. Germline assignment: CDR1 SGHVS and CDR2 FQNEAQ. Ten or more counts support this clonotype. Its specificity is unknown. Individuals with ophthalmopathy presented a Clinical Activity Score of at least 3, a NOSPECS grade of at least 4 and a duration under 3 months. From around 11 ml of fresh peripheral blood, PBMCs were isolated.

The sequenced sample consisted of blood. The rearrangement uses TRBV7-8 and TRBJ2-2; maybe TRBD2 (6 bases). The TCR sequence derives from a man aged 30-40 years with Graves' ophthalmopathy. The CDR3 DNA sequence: TGTGCCAGCAGCTCTCAAAGGAGGGTTAGCGCGGGCACCGGGGAGCTGTTTTTT. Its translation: CASSSQRRVSAGTGELFF.